The clone carrying this T cell receptor (beta chain) was picked up a small number of times. The CDR3 totals 16 residues. Germline CDR1 is SGHDT and CDR2 is YYEEEE. V was clipped by 0 bases and J by 4 bases, with 14 bases between them. This specimen belongs to a study of blood T cell repertoires in COVID-19. Study overall: Donors in the United States, Italy and Spain gave samples during acute or convalescent COVID-19. Nucleic acid was either cDNA or gDNA, and it came from T cells, B-cell-depleted T cells, or PBMCs.

In the authors' workflow: The assay estimated nucleated cells by amplifying reference gene primers. Clones were read by immunoSEQ multiplex PCR, and TCRdb kept only the in-frame ones, dropping some. Clone size and the V and J calls come from that table; the DNA yielded D and trimming. The repertoire holds 250,000 to 350,000 clones, with roughly 90% as singletons. The chain combines TRBV5-6 with TRBJ2-1, with a weak D call TRBD1 (6 bases). The sample consisted of peripheral blood. This clonotype was sampled from a woman aged 50 to 65 who had recovered from COVID-19. The CDR3 loop is CASSLAEGTFYNEQFF. The CDR3 region has the DNA TGTGCCAGCAGCTTGGCCGAGGGGACATTTTACAATGAGCAGTTCTTC. The full variable domain, in which reference TRBV5-6 and TRBJ2-1 provide the parts outside the CDR3, is DAGVTQSPTHLIKTRGQQVTLRCSPKSGHDTVSWYQQALGQGPQFIFQYYEEEERQRGNFPDRFSGHQFPNYSSELNVNALLLGDSALYLCASSLAEGTFYNEQFFGPGTRLTVL.